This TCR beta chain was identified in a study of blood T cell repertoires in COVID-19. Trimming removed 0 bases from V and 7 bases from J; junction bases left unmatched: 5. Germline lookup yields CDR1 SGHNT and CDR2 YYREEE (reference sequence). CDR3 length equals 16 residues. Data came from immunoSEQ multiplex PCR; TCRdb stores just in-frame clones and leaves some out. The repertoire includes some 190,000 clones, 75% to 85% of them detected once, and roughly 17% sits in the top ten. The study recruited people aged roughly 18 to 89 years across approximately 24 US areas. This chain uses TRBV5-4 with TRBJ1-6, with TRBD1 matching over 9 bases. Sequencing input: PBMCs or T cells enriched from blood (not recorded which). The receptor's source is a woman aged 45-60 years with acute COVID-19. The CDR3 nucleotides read TGTGCCAGCAGCTTGGGAGGACAGGGGACAAATTCACCCCTCCACTTT. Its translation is CASSLGGQGTNSPLHF.